This entry describes one T cell receptor (beta chain). The antigen is undetermined. V trimming: 4 bases; J trimming: 4 bases; junction bases outside the gene matches: 12. The CDR3 consists of 16 residues. Looked up from germline, CDR1 is SGDLS and CDR2 is YYNGEE. This entry is derived from a study of response to subunit inactivated influenza vaccine. TCRdb reprocessed the RT-PCR reads with MiXCR, giving one entry per CDR3 protein. The sample records 400,000 to 650,000 distinct CDR3 sequences, approximately 7.2% being singletons. The study, taken as a whole, reports: The study's authors posited that every seasonal influenza vaccination enlists few new T cells.

The clonotype originates from a man aged 45 to 75 who received an inactivated influenza vaccine. Specimen: PBMCs from blood, collected less than 30 months after vaccination. The V and J genes are TRBV9 and TRBJ2-3; 7 bases match TRBD1. CDR3 in amino acids: CASSSRTGSGPDTQYF. The CDR3, as DNA: TGTGCCAGCAGCTCTCGGACAGGTTCGGGCCCAGATACGCAGTATTTT.